Shown below are 18 T cell receptor beta chains from a single sample sequenced in a study of cytomegalovirus exposure and HLA in healthy donors. A multiplex PCR was run with 60 Vbeta primers and 13 Jbeta primers. Data came from immunoSEQ multiplex PCR; TCRdb stores just in-frame clones and leaves some out. The table records over 100,000 clones, 75% to 90% of them present only once. The sample was PBMCs. The receptors were gathered from a man aged 30-40 years in good health and CMV-seronegative.

This rearrangement joins TRBV2 to TRBJ2-1; 9 bases map to TRBD2. The CDR3 loop spans 14 amino acids. V lost 4 bases to trimming and J lost 3 bases; unmatched junction nucleotides: 1. CDR1 SNHLY and CDR2 FYNNEI come from the germline V gene. The CDR3 loop is CASSGGGGYNEQFF. The DNA for the CDR3 is TGTGCCAGCAGTGGCGGGGGGGGCTACAATGAGCAGTTCTTC. Complete variable domain (other parts from reference TRBV2 and TRBJ2-1): EPEVTQTPSHQVTQMGQEVILRCVPISNHLYFYWYRQILGQKVEFLVSFYNNEISEKSEIFDDQFSVERPDGSNFTLKIRSTKLEDSAMYFCASSGGGGYNEQFFGPGTRLTVL.

Of note for this clone: Mismatch with germline at one junction end may stem from a read error. The J gene is TRBJ1-2, the V gene TRBV7-9; 10 bases match TRBD1. The V gene's germline CDR1 is SEHNR and CDR2 FQNEAQ (reference sequence). CDR3 length: 16 amino acids. In DNA, the CDR3 is TGTTCCAGCAGCCGATTTCTTGGACAGGGGGGCTATGGCTACACCTTC. Protein product: CSSSRFLGQGGYGYTF.

The rearrangement uses TRBV4-2 and TRBJ1-6, with D tentatively TRBD1 (6 bases). V was cut by 5 bases and J by 5 bases, with 16 bases left in between. This CDR3 is 16 amino acids long. Germline-derived CDR1 and CDR2 are LGHNA and YNFKEQ. The CDR3 sequence: CASSLRGMGDNSPLHF. The CDR3 DNA is TGTGCCAGCAGCTTGAGGGGGATGGGGGATAATTCACCCCTCCACTTT.

The rearrangement links TRBV7-9 to TRBJ2-1, with D possibly TRBD1 on 5 matching bases. The CDR3 length is 19 residues. Germline loops: CDR1 SEHNR, CDR2 FQNEAQ (reference sequence). Trimming left V 5 bases short and J 0 bases short, with 23 bases between. DNA for the CDR3: TGTGCCAGCAGCCACTTCGGGTGGGCAGGGAAGGACTCCTACAATGAGCAGTTCTTC. It specifies CASSHFGWAGKDSYNEQFF.

The rearrangement links TRBV28 to TRBJ1-5; D call uncertain. V was cut by 1 base and J by 0 bases, with 10 bases left in between. The CDR3 is 16 residues long. Germline V CDR1 and CDR2: MDHEN, SYDVKM. The CDR3 coding sequence is TGTGCCAGCAGTTTATTCTCGGGGAATAGCAATCAGCCCCAGCATTTT. It translates to CASSLFSGNSNQPQHF.

The V and J genes are TRBV2 and TRBJ2-5; D is uncertain. CDR1 and CDR2 from the germline V gene are SNHLY and FYNNEI. Trimming stripped 3 bases from V and 0 bases from J, with 8 bases between. The CDR3 totals 14 residues. CDR3 nucleotide sequence: TGTGCCAGCAGTGAGGTCAGCGACCAAGAGACCCAGTACTTC. It translates to CASSEVSDQETQYF. The full variable domain, completed using reference TRBV2 and TRBJ2-5, is EPEVTQTPSHQVTQMGQEVILRCVPISNHLYFYWYRQILGQKVEFLVSFYNNEISEKSEIFDDQFSVERPDGSNFTLKIRSTKLEDSAMYFCASSEVSDQETQYFGPGTRLLVL.

The DNA for the CDR3 is TGTGCCAGCAGTTCGCCAGCGCATAATTCACCCCTCCACTTT. The encoded protein is CASSSPAHNSPLHF. The chain uses TRBV6-5 and TRBJ1-6; D uncertain. The CDR3 totals 14 residues. In germline, CDR1 is MNHEY, CDR2 SVGAGI. V dropped 4 bases and J dropped 5 bases, with 9 bases sitting between them.

In the case of this clone: An end of the junction does not agree with germline; a read error may underlie this. The chain carries TRBV28 and TRBJ2-1, with 7 bases fitting TRBD1. The CDR3 runs to 14 residues. CDR1 is MDHEN, CDR2 SYDVKM, per germline. The CDR3 region is CANRFQDRFLPVVF. For the CDR3, the DNA is TGTGCAAATCGTTTCCAGGACAGGTTCTTGCCGGTGGTCTTC.

This clone has more than one count but fewer than ten. V is TRBV6-5 and J is TRBJ1-2; 9 nucleotides match TRBD1. CDR1 MNHEY and CDR2 SVGAGI come from the germline V gene. Unmatched junction bases numbered 8, after V lost 4 bases and J lost 5 bases. The length of the CDR3 is 15 residues. CDR3 bases: TGTGCCAGCAGTTCCGGGACAGGGTTGCGGTATGGCTACACCTTC. This translates into CASSSGTGLRYGYTF.

This CDR3 is CASSEAPGGTGELFF. The CDR3 nucleotides read TGTGCCAGCAGTGAAGCGCCGGGGGGGACCGGGGAGCTGTTTTTT. This sequence joins TRBV2 and TRBJ2-2; 8 positions match TRBD2. The V and J ends lost 0 bases and 5 bases, in that order; junction bases with no gene match: 2. The CDR3 loop spans 15 amino acids. Per the germline V gene, CDR1 is SNHLY and CDR2 is FYNNEI.

The V call is TRBV27, the J call TRBJ1-6; D is unresolved. CDR1 is MNHEY, CDR2 SMNVEV, per germline (reference sequence). Trimming removed 8 bases at V and 5 bases at J, with 10 bases between. The CDR3 covers 13 residues. Here the CDR3 DNA reads TGTGCCAGCGGACTAGGGCATAATTCACCCCTCCACTTT. This translates into CASGLGHNSPLHF.

V usage is TRBV9 and J usage is TRBJ2-1; TRBD1 is a possible D gene (6 bases). The V and J ends lost 0 bases and 8 bases respectively, with 6 bases between them. CDR3 length equals 12 residues. Germline V CDR1 and CDR2: SGDLS, YYNGEE. The DNA for the CDR3 is TGTGCCAGCAGCGTAGCAGGGGATGAGCAGTTCTTC. Translated, it gives CASSVAGDEQFF.

The gene calls are TRBV18 and TRBJ1-5; TRBD1 might be the D (5 bases). Germline loops: CDR1 KGHSH, CDR2 LQKENI. Trimming left V 4 bases short and J 2 bases short, with 12 bases between. The CDR3 extends over 15 amino acids. This CDR3 reads CASSLVEGRNQPQHF. CDR3 DNA sequence: TGTGCCAGCTCACTCGTGGAGGGGCGCAATCAGCCCCAGCATTTT.

The V call is TRBV27, the J call TRBJ1-2, with D perhaps TRBD1 (5 bases). V dropped 6 bases and J dropped 0 bases, with 8 bases sitting between them. Germline CDR1 is MNHEY and CDR2 is SMNVEV (reference sequence). The length of the CDR3 is 13 residues. The CDR3 here is CASRGPSNYGYTF. CDR3 nucleotide sequence: TGTGCCAGCAGGGGGCCCTCTAACTATGGCTACACCTTC.

This rearrangement joins TRBV2 to TRBJ2-3, with D perhaps TRBD2 (6 bases). V lost 6 bases to trimming and J lost 2 bases, with 18 bases between them. Germline lookup yields CDR1 SNHLY and CDR2 FYNNEI. This CDR3 contains 16 residues. The CDR3 spells CASRLRSGLPTDTQYF. CDR3 sequence (DNA): TGTGCCAGCAGGCTTAGAAGCGGGCTGCCCACAGATACGCAGTATTTT.

V is TRBV29-1 and J is TRBJ2-5, with a possible D match to TRBD1 (6 bases). The CDR3 contains 12 residues. V lost 6 bases and J lost 5, with 13 bases in between. The germline V gene encodes CDR1 SQVTM and CDR2 ANQGSEA. The CDR3 sequence is CSVAWGRETQYF. The CDR3 region has the DNA TGCAGCGTCGCCTGGGGGCGGGAGACCCAGTACTTC.

The V gene is TRBV2, the J gene TRBJ1-4; D remains ambiguous. CDR3 length: 15 amino acids. The V and J ends lost 8 bases and 10 bases respectively, with 23 bases between them. CDR1 SNHLY and CDR2 FYNNEI come from the germline V gene. CDR3 coding DNA: TGTGCCAGCTCCTCAAACGGGGTAAGAGACGGAAAACTGTTTTTT. Amino acid sequence: CASSSNGVRDGKLFF.

A few counts support this clone. A read error may produce the germline difference seen at one junction end. CDR3 coding DNA: TGTGCCAGCAGCTTAGCGGGGGGACAGAAAAACAGTCAGTACTTC. It specifies CASSLAGGQKNSQYF. V usage is TRBV7-2 and J usage is TRBJ2-4; D may be TRBD1 (7 bases). The CDR3 runs 15 residues. The germline CDR1 and CDR2 sequences are SGHTA and FQGNSA.